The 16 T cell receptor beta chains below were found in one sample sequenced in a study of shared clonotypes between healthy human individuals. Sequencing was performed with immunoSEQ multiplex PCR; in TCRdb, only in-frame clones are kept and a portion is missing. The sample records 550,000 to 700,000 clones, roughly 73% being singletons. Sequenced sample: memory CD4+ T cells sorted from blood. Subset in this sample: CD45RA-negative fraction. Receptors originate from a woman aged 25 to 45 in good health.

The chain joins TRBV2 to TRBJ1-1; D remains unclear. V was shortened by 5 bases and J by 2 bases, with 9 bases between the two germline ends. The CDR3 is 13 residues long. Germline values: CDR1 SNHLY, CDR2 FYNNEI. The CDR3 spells CASSKTSNTEAFF. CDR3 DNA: TGTGCCAGCAGTAAAACAAGCAACACTGAAGCTTTCTTT. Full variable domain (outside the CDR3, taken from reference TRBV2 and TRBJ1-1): EPEVTQTPSHQVTQMGQEVILRCVPISNHLYFYWYRQILGQKVEFLVSFYNNEISEKSEIFDDQFSVERPDGSNFTLKIRSTKLEDSAMYFCASSKTSNTEAFFGQGTRLTVV.

CDR3 protein: CASSLGTQETQYF. CDR3 in DNA: TGTGCCAGCAGCTTGGGGACGCAGGAGACCCAGTACTTC. The chain has TRBV7-9 and TRBJ2-5; D is perhaps TRBD1 or TRBD2 (5 bases each). The CDR3 is 13 residues long. Germline CDR1 SEHNR, CDR2 FQNEAQ (reference sequence). Trimming removed 3 bases at V and 5 bases at J, with 10 bases between.

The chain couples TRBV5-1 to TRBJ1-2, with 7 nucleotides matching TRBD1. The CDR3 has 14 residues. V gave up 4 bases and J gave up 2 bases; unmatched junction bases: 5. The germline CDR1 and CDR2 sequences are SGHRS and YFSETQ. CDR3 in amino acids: CASSTSTGNYGYTF. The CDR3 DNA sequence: TGCGCCAGCAGCACCTCGACAGGGAACTATGGCTACACCTTC.

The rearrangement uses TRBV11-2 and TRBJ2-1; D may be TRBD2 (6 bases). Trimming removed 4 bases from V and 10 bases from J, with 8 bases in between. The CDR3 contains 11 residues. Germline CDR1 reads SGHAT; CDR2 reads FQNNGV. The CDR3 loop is CASSSTSEQFF. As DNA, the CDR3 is TGTGCCAGCAGCTCCACTAGCGAGCAGTTCTTC.

CDR3 in amino acids: CASRALGTGDEKLFF. In DNA form, the CDR3 reads TGTGCCAGCAGGGCGCTCGGGACAGGAGATGAAAAACTGTTTTTT. The chain joins TRBV6-1 to TRBJ1-4; 8 bases are a match to TRBD1. V was clipped by 6 bases and J by 6 bases; unmatched bases: 9. The CDR3 extends over 15 amino acids. The germline CDR1 and CDR2 sequences are MNHNS and SASEGT.

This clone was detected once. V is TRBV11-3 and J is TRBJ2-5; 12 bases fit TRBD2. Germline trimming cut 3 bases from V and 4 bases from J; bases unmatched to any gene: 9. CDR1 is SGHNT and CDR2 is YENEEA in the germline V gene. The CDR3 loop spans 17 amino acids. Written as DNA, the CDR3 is TGTGCCAGCAGCTTGGGGCTAGCGGGAGGGCCGGGAGAGACCCAGTACTTC. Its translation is CASSLGLAGGPGETQYF.

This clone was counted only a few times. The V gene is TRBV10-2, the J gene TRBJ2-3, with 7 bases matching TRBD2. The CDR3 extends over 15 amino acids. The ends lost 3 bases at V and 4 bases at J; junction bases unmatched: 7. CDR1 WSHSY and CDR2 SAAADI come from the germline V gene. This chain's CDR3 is CASSELAIAPDTQYF. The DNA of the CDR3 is TGCGCCAGCAGTGAACTAGCGATTGCTCCAGATACGCAGTATTTT.

CDR3 region: CASSDAGQGIYEQYF. CDR3 coding DNA: TGCGCCAGCAGTGATGCGGGACAGGGGATCTACGAGCAGTACTTC. The rearrangement joins TRBV10-1 to TRBJ2-7; 10 nucleotides align to TRBD1. With 3 bases clipped from V and 3 bases from J, the junction kept 5 bases outside the gene matches. CDR3 length: 15 amino acids. Germline CDR1 is WNHNN and CDR2 is SYGVQD (reference sequence).

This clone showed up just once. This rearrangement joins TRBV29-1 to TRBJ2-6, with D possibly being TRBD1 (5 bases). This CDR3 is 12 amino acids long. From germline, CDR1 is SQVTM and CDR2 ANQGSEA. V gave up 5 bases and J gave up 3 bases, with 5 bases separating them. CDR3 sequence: CSVRGGANVLTF. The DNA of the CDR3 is TGCAGCGTTAGGGGTGGGGCCAACGTCCTGACTTTC.

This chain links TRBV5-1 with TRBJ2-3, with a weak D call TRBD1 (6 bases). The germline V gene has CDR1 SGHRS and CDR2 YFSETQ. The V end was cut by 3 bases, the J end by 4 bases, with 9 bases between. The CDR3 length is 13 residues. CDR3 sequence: CASSSQGPDTQYF. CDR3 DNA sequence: TGCGCCAGCAGCTCCCAGGGGCCAGATACGCAGTATTTT.

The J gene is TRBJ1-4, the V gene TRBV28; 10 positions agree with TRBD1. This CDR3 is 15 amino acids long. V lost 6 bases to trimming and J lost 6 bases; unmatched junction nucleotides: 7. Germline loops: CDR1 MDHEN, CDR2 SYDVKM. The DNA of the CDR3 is TGTGCCAGCAGACCGGACAGGGGGGCATATGAAAAACTGTTTTTT. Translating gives CASRPDRGAYEKLFF.

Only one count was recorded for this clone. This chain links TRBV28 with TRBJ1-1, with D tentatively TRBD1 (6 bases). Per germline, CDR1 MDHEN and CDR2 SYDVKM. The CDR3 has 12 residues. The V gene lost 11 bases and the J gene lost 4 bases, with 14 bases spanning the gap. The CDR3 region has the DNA TGTGCCTCCGACAGGCAGGCCACTGAAGCTTTCTTT. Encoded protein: CASDRQATEAFF.

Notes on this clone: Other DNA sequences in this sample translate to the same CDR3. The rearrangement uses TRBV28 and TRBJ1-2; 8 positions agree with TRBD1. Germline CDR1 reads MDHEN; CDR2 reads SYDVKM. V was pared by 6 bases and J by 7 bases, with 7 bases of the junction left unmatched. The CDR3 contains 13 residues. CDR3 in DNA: TGTGCCAGCAGACTGCAGGGGGCTGGTGGCTACACCTTC. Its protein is CASRLQGAGGYTF.

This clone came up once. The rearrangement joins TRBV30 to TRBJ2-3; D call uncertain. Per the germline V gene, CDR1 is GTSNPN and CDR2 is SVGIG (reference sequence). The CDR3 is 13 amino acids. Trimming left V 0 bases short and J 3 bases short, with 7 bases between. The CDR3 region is CAWSVRQTDTQYF. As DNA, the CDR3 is TGTGCCTGGAGTGTACGCCAAACAGATACGCAGTATTTT. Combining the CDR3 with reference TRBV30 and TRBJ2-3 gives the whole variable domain SQTIHQWPATLVQPVGSPLSLECTVEGTSNPNLYWYRQAAGRGLQLLFYSVGIGQISSEVPQNLSASRPQDRQFILSSKKLLLSDSGFYLCAWSVRQTDTQYFGPGTRLTVL.

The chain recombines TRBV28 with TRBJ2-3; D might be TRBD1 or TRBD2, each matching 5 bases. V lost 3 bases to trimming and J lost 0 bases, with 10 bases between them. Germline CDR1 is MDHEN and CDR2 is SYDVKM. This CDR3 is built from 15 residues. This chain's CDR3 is CASSLGEPSTDTQYF. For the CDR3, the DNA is TGTGCCAGCAGTTTGGGGGAACCTAGCACAGATACGCAGTATTTT.

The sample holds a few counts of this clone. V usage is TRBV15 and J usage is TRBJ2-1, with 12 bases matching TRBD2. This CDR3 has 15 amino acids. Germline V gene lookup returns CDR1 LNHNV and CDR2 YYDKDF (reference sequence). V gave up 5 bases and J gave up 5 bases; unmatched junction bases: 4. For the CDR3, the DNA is TGTGCCACCAGCCGCCCTAGCGGGAGGGACAATGAGCAGTTCTTC. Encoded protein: CATSRPSGRDNEQFF.